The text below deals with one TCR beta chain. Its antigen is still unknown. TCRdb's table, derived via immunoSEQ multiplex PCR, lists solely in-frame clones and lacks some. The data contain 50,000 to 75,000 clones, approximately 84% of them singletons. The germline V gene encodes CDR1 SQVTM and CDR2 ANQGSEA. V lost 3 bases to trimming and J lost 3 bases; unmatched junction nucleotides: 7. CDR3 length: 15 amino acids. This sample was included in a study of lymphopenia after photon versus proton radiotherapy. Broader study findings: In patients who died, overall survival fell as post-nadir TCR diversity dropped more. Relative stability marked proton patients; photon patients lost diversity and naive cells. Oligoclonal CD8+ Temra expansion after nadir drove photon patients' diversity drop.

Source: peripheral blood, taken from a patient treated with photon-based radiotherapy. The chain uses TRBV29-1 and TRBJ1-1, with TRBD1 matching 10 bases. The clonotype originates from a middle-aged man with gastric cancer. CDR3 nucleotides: TGCAGCGTTGACCCTTGGACAGGGGGGGACACTGAAGCTTTCTTT. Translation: CSVDPWTGGDTEAFF.